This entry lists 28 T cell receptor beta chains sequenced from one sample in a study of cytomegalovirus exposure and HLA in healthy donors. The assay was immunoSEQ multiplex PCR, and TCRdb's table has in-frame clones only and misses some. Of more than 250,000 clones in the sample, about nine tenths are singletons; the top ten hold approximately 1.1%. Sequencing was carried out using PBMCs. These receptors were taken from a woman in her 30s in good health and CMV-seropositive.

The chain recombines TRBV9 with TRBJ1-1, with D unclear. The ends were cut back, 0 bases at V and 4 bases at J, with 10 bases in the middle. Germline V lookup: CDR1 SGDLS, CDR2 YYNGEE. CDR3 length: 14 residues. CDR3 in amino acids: CASSVAYIGTEAFF. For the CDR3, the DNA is TGTGCCAGCAGCGTAGCCTATATTGGCACTGAAGCTTTCTTT.

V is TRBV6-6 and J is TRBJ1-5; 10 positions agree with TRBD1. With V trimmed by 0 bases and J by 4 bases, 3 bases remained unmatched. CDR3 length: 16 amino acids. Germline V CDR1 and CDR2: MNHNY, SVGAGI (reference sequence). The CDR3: CASSYSRTGGNQPQHF. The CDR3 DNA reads TGTGCCAGCAGTTACTCAAGGACAGGGGGAAATCAGCCCCAGCATTTT.

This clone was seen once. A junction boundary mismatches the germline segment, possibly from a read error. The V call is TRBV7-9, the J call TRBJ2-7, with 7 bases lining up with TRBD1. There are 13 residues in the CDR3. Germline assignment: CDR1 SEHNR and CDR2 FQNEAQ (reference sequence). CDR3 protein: CASRQPRGNEQYF. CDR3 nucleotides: TGTGCCAGCAGACAACCCAGGGGGAACGAGCAGTATTTC.

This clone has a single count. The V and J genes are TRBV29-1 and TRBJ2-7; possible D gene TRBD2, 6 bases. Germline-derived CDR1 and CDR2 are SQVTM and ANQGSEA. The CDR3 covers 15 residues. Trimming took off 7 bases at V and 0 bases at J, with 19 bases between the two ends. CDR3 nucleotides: TGCAGCGCCCGGGGAATAGCGGAGACCTCCTACGAGCAGTACTTC. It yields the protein CSARGIAETSYEQYF.

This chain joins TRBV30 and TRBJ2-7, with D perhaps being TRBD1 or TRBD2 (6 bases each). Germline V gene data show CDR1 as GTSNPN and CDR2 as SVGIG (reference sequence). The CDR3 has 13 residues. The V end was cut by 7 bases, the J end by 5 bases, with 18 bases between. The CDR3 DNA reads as TGTGCCTCCGATACGGGGGCACTCAACGAGCAGTACTTC. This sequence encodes CASDTGALNEQYF.

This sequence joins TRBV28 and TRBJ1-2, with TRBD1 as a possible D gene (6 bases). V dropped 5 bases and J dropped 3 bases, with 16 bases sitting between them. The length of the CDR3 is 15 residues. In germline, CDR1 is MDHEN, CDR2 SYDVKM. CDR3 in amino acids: CASSPGHPRDYGYTF. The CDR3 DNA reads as TGTGCCAGCAGTCCGGGACACCCTAGAGACTATGGCTACACCTTC.

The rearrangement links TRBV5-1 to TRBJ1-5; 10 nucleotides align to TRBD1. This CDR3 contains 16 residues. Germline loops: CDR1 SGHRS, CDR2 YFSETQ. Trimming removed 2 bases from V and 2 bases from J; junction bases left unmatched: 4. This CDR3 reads CASSLGTGVGNQPQHF. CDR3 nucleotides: TGCGCCAGCAGCTTAGGGACAGGGGTAGGCAATCAGCCCCAGCATTTT.

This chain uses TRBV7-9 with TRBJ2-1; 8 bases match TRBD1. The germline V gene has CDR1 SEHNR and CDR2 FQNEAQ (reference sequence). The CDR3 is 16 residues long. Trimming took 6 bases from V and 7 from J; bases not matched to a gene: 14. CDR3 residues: CASSRIRGLTANEQFF. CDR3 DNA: TGTGCCAGCAGTCGAATCAGGGGGCTAACAGCTAATGAGCAGTTCTTC.

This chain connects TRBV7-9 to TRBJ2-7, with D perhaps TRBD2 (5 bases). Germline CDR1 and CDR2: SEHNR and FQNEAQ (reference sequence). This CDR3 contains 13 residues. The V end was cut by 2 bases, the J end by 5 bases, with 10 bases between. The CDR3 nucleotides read TGTGCCAGCAGCTTACCACCGAGGGACGAGCAGTACTTC. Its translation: CASSLPPRDEQYF.

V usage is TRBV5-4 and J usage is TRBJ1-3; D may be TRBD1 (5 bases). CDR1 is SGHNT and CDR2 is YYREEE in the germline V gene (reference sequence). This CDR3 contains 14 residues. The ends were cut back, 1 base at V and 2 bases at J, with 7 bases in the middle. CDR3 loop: CASSLSGTGNTIYF. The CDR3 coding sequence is TGTGCCAGCAGCTTGTCAGGGACTGGAAACACCATATATTTT.

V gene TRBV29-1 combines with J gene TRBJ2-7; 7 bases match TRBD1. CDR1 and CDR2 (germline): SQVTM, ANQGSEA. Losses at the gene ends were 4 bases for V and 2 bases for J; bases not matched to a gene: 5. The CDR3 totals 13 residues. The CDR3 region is CSVGDREPYEQYF. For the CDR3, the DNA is TGCAGCGTTGGGGACAGAGAACCCTACGAGCAGTACTTC.

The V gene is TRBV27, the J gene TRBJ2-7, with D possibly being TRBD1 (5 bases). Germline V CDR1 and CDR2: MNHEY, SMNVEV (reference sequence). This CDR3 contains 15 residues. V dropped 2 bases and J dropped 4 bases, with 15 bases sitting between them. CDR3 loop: CASSLRGRGTYEQYF. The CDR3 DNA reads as TGTGCCAGCAGTTTAAGGGGTAGGGGCACTTACGAGCAGTACTTC.

CDR3 amino acids: CASRWTSGRFDEQYF. The CDR3 DNA follows: TGTGCCAGCAGATGGACTAGCGGGAGATTCGACGAGCAGTACTTC. This rearrangement joins TRBV28 to TRBJ2-7; the match to TRBD2 covers 13 bases. The CDR3 has 15 residues. CDR1 and CDR2 from the germline V gene are MDHEN and SYDVKM. The V segment lost 6 bases and the J segment 5 bases; nucleotides outside the gene matches: 7. Filled out from reference TRBV28 and TRBJ2-7, the complete variable domain reads DVKVTQSSRYLVKRTGEKVFLECVQDMDHENMFWYRQDPGLGLRLIYFSYDVKMKEKGDIPEGYSVSREKKERFSLILESASTNQTSMYLCASRWTSGRFDEQYFGPGTRLTVT.

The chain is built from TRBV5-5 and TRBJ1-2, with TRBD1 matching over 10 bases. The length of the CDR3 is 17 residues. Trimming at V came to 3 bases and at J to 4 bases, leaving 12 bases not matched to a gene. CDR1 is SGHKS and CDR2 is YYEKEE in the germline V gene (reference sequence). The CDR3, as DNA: TGTGCCAGCAGCTCCATCCCGGGACAGGGGAGTATCTATGGCTACACCTTC. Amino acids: CASSSIPGQGSIYGYTF.

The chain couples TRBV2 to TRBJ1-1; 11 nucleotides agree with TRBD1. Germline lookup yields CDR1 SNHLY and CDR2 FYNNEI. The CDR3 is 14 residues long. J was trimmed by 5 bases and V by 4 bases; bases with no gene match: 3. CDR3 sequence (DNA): TGTGCCAGCAGTGGCGGGACAGGGGGGACTGAAGCTTTCTTT. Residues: CASSGGTGGTEAFF.

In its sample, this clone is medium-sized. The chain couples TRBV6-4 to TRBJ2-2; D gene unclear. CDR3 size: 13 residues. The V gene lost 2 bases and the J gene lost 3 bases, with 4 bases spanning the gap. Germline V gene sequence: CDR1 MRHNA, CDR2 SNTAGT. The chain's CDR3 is CASSDRDTGELFF. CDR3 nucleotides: TGTGCCAGCAGTGACAGGGACACCGGGGAGCTGTTTTTT.

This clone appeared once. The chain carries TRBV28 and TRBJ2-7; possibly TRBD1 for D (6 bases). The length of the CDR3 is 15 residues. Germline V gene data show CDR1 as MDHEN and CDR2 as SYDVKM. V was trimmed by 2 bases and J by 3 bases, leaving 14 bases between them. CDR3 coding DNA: TGTGCCAGCAGTTTAGTTTCAGGGGCAAACTACGAGCAGTACTTC. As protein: CASSLVSGANYEQYF.

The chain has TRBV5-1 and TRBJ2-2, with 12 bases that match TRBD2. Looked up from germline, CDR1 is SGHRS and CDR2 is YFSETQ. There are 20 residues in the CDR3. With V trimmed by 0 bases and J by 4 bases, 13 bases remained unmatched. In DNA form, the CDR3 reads TGCGCCAGCAGCTTGGGATCTAGCGGGGGGGCCAAGAGCTCCACCGGGGAGCTGTTTTTT. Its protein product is CASSLGSSGGAKSSTGELFF.

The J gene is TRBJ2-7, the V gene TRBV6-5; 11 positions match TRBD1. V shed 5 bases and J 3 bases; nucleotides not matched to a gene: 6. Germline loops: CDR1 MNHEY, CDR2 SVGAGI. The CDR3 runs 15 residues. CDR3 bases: TGTGCCAGCAGTGGACAGGGGGCTGGAAACTACGAGCAGTACTTC. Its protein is CASSGQGAGNYEQYF.

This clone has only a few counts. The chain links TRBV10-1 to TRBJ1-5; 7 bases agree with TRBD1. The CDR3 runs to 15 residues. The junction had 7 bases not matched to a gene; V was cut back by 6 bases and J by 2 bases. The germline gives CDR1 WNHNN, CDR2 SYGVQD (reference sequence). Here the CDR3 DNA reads TGCGCCAGCAGGAGGGACAGCCAAGGCAATCAGCCCCAGCATTTT. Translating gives CASRRDSQGNQPQHF.

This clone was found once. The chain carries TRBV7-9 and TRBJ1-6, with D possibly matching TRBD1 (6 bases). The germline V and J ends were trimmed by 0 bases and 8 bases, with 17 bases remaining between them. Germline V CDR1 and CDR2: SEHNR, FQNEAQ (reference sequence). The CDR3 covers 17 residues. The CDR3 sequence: CASSLAHTDRMHSPLHF. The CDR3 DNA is TGTGCCAGCAGCTTAGCGCATACGGACAGAATGCATTCACCCCTCCACTTT.

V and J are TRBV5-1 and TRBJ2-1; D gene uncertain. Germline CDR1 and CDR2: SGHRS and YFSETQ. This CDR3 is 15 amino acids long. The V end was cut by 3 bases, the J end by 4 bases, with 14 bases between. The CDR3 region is CASSSSGWDYNEQFF. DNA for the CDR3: TGCGCCAGCAGCTCCTCCGGGTGGGATTACAATGAGCAGTTCTTC.

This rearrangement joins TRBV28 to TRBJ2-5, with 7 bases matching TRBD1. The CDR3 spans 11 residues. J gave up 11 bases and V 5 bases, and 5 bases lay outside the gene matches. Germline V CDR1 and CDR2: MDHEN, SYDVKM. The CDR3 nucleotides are TGTGCCAGCAGTACACCGGGACAGCAGTACTTC. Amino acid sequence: CASSTPGQQYF. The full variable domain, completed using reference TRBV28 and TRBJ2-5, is DVKVTQSSRYLVKRTGEKVFLECVQDMDHENMFWYRQDPGLGLRLIYFSYDVKMKEKGDIPEGYSVSREKKERFSLILESASTNQTSMYLCASSTPGQQYFGPGTRLLVL.

CDR3 residues: CASSSQGVQETQYF. The CDR3 DNA reads as TGTGCCAGCAGTAGCCAAGGTGTCCAAGAGACCCAGTACTTC. This chain uses TRBV6-7 with TRBJ2-5; D is unresolved. TRBV6-7 is reported as an ORF; its role is uncertain. The CDR3 has 14 amino acids. The V and J ends lost 5 bases and 1 base respectively, with 11 bases between them.

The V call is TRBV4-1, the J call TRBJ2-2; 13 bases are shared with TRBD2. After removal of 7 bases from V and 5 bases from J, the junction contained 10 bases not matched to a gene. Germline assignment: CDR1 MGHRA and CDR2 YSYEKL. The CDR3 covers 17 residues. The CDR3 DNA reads TGCGCCAGCACCAAAGGACTAGCGGGAGTTATAACCGGGGAGCTGTTTTTT. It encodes CASTKGLAGVITGELFF.

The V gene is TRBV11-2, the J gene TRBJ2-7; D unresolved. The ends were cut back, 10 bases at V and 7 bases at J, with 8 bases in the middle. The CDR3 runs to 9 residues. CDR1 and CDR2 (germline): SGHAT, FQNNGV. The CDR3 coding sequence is TGTGCCAACCCCGGGGAGCAGTACTTC. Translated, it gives CANPGEQYF.

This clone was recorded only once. CDR3 residues: CASSLGDGILSYEQYF. The CDR3 DNA sequence: TGTGCCAGCAGCTTAGGGGACGGAATACTCTCCTACGAGCAGTACTTC. V usage is TRBV7-9 and J usage is TRBJ2-7; possibly TRBD1 or TRBD2 for D (5 bases each). The V and J ends lost 1 base and 0 bases respectively, with 13 bases between them. The germline V gene has CDR1 SEHNR and CDR2 FQNEAQ (reference sequence). This CDR3 spans 16 amino acids.

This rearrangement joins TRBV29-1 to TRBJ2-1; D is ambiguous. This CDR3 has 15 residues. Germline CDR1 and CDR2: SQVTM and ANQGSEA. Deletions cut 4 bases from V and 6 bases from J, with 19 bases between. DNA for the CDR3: TGCAGCGTTGTCCCCGGAGTCGAAAAGGGCAATGAGCAGTTCTTC. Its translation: CSVVPGVEKGNEQFF.